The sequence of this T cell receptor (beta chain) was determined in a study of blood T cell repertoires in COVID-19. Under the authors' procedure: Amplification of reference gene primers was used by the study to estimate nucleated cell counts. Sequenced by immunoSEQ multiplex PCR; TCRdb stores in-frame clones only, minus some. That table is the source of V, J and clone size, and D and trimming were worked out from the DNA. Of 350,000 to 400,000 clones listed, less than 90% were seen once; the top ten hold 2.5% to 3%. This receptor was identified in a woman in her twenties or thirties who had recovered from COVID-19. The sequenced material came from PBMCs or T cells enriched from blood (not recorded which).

The CDR3 protein is CASSSRGYEQYF. The CDR3 DNA sequence: TGTGCCAGCAGCAGCCGGGGCTACGAGCAGTACTTC. The chain uses TRBV7-9 and TRBJ2-7, with TRBD2 as a possible D gene (5 bases). The V end was cut by 5 bases, the J end by 3 bases, with 8 bases between. CDR1 is SEHNR, CDR2 FQNEAQ, per germline (reference sequence). The CDR3 covers 12 residues.